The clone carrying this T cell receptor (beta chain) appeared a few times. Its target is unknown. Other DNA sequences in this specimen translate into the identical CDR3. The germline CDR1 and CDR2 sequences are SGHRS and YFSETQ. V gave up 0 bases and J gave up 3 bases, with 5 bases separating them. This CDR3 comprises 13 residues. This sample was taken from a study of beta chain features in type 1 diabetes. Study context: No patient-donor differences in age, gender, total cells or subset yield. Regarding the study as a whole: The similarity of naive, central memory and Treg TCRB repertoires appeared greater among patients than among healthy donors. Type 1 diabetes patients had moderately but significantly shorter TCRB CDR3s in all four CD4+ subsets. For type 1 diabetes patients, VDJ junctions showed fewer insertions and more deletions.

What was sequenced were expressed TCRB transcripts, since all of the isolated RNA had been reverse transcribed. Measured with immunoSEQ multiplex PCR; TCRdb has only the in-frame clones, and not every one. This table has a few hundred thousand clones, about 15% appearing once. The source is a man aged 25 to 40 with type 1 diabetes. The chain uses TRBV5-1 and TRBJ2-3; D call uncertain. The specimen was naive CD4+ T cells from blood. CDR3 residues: CASSLAGTDTQYF. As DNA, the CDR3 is TGCGCCAGCAGCTTGGCCGGTACAGATACGCAGTATTTT.